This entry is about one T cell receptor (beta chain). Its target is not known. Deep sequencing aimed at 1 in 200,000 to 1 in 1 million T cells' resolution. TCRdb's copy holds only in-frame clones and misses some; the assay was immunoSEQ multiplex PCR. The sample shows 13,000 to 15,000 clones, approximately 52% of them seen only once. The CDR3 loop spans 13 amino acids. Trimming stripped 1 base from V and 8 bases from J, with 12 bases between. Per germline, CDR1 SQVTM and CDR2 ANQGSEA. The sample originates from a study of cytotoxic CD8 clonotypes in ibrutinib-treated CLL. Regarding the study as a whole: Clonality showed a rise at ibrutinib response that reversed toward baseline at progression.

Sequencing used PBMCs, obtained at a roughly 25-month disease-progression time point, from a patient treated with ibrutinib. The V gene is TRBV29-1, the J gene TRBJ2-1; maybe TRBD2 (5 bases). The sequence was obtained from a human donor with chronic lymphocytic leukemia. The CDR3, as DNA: TGCAGCGTTGAAGGGGGAGCTCTCTATGAGCAGTTCTTC. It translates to CSVEGGALYEQFF.